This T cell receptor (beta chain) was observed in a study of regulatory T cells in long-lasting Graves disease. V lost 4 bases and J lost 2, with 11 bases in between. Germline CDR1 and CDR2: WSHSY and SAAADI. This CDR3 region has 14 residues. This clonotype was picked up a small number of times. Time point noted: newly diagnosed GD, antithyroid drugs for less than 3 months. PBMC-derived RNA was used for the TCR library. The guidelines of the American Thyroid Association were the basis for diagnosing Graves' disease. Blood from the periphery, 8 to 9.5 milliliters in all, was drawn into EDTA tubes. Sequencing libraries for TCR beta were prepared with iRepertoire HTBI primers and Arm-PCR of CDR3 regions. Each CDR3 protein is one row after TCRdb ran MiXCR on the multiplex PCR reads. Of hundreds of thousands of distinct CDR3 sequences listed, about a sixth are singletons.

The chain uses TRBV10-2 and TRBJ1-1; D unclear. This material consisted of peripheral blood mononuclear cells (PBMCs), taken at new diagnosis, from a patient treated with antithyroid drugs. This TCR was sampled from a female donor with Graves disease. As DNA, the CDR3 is TGCGCCAGCAGTGGGCAGGCAGCCAACACTGAAGCTTTCTTT. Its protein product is CASSGQAANTEAFF.